A selection of T cell receptor beta chains follows, all from one sample in a study of cytomegalovirus exposure and HLA in healthy donors. Profiled with immunoSEQ multiplex PCR; TCRdb holds only in-frame clones, not every one. The repertoire includes 120,000 or so clones, around three quarters of them detected once, and approximately 10% sits in the top ten. The sample comprised PBMCs. These receptors were collected from a young man in good health and CMV-seropositive. Each CDR3 is given with its conserved first and last residue. Fields, in order: V gene, J gene, D gene, clone size, CDR3 DNA, CDR3 protein. The D gene is left open where the match is weak. Size is stated for part of the rows, as once, few or many counts, or as a class when the clone is expanded.

TRBV18	TRBJ2-3	.	.	TGTGCCAGCTCGAAACCAAACCGACAGCACACAGATACGCAGTATTTT	CASSKPNRQHTDTQYF
TRBV6-5	TRBJ1-6	.	.	TGTGCCAGCAGTTCCGTGGTGAGGTCGGCCTTTTCACCCCTCCACTTT	CASSSVVRSAFSPLHF
TRBV5-1	TRBJ2-2	TRBD2	once	TGCGCCAGCAGCTTGGAGGTAGCGGGAAACACCGGGGAGCTGTTTTTT	CASSLEVAGNTGELFF
TRBV11-3	TRBJ2-5	TRBD2	.	TGTGCCAGCAGCTTATCGGGACTAAACCAAGAGACCCAGTACTTC	CASSLSGLNQETQYF
TRBV9	TRBJ2-5	TRBD1	.	TGTGCCAGCAGCGTAGCTACCGGGACAGTGTACCAAGAGACCCAGTACTTC	CASSVATGTVYQETQYF
TRBV5-1	TRBJ1-1	TRBD1	.	TGCGCCAGCAGGTTACGGACAGGAAGGACTGAAGCTTTCTTT	CASRLRTGRTEAFF
TRBV10-1	TRBJ2-7	.	.	TGCGCCAGCAGTTCTTCAGGGCCCTACGAGCAGTACTTC	CASSSSGPYEQYF
TRBV4-1	TRBJ1-5	.	.	TGCGCCAGCAGCCAAGATGCGGGGGTACCCAATCAGCCCCAGCATTTT	CASSQDAGVPNQPQHF
TRBV2	TRBJ1-1	.	.	TGTGCCAGCAGTGAAACTGCCGGAGCCACTGAAGCTTTCTTT	CASSETAGATEAFF
TRBV28	TRBJ1-5	.	once	TGTGCCAGCAGTTCCCGGGACACCTACAATCAGCCCCAGCATTTT	CASSSRDTYNQPQHF
TRBV5-4	TRBJ2-1	TRBD2	.	TGTGCCAGCAGCTTGGAAGCTAGCGGGGATAACAATGAGCAGTTCTTC	CASSLEASGDNNEQFF
TRBV5-6	TRBJ1-5	.	.	TGTGCCAGTTCCACCGGGGGAAATCAGCCCCAGCATTTT	CASSTGGNQPQHF
TRBV6-1	TRBJ2-3	.	few	TGTGCCAGCACCTTCCAGGGGGGAACAGATACGCAGTATTTT	CASTFQGGTDTQYF
TRBV7-9	TRBJ1-6	TRBD1	.	TGTGCCAGCAGCCCAACAGGGGTCTCCTATAATTCACCCCTCCACTTT	CASSPTGVSYNSPLHF
TRBV18	TRBJ1-3	TRBD1	.	TGTGCCAGCTCGTGGGACAGACCTTTCGGAAACACCATATATTTT	CASSWDRPFGNTIYF
TRBV5-1	TRBJ1-3	TRBD1	.	TGCGCCAGCAGCTTGGAAGGGGGCAGGGGAAACACCATATATTTT	CASSLEGGRGNTIYF
TRBV9	TRBJ2-3	.	.	TGTGCCAGCAGTAAGGACTCGTTCACAGATACGCAGTATTTT	CASSKDSFTDTQYF
TRBV5-4	TRBJ2-6	.	once	TGTGCCAGCAGCTTGGGGCCCATCTCTGGGGCCAACGTCCTGACTTTC	CASSLGPISGANVLTF
TRBV7-3	TRBJ2-1	.	once	TGTGCCAGCAGCGCAACAGGAGCCTACAATGAGCAGTTCTTC	CASSATGAYNEQFF
TRBV19	TRBJ1-6	.	.	TGTGCCAGTAGTATGAAGACAGCAGAATCACCCCTCCACTTT	CASSMKTAESPLHF
TRBV28	TRBJ2-7	.	.	TGTGCCACGCTAGCCGTTTCCTACGAGCAGTACTTC	CATLAVSYEQYF
TRBV6-6	TRBJ1-2	TRBD1	once	TGTGCCAGCACTCACGAGGGGGCCTACTATGGCTACACCTTC	CASTHEGAYYGYTF
TRBV14	TRBJ2-7	TRBD1	once	TGTGCCAGCAGCCAATGGACAGGGGGGACTTACGAGCAGTACTTC	CASSQWTGGTYEQYF
TRBV11-2	TRBJ1-1	TRBD1	.	TGTGCCAGCAGCTTAGATCCGACAGGGACCACTGAAGCTTTCTTT	CASSLDPTGTTEAFF
TRBV19	TRBJ1-5	.	.	TGTGCCAGTAGTATCGTGGGGGGGTCAGATCAGCCCCAGCATTTT	CASSIVGGSDQPQHF
TRBV4-1	TRBJ1-5	.	.	TGCGCCAGCAGCCATGTCGGACTCGGCGGTAATCAGCCCCAGCATTTT	CASSHVGLGGNQPQHF
TRBV30	TRBJ2-1	.	.	TGTGCCTGGGGGGCCAGCTACAATGAGCAGTTCTTC	CAWGASYNEQFF
TRBV27	TRBJ1-2	.	.	TGTGCCAGCAGTCCGGACTATCCGACTAACTATGGCTACACCTTC	CASSPDYPTNYGYTF
TRBV12-5	TRBJ1-5	TRBD1	.	TGTGCTAGTGGTTTGGTACTAAACAGGGGGCCCAATCAGCCCCAGCATTTT	CASGLVLNRGPNQPQHF
TRBV13	TRBJ1-2	.	.	TGTGCCAGCAGCTTAAGAATTGGGGGGATGGTGCGGGGCTATGGCTACACCTTC	CASSLRIGGMVRGYGYTF
TRBV5-6	TRBJ2-2	TRBD2	.	TGTGCCAGCAGCGCCGGGAACCGACTAGCGGACACCGGGGAGCTGTTTTTT	CASSAGNRLADTGELFF
TRBV5-1	TRBJ1-1	.	.	TGCGCCAGCAGCTTATGGGGCGCCACGAACACTGAAGCTTTCTTT	CASSLWGATNTEAFF
TRBV6-5	TRBJ1-2	TRBD1	.	TGTGCCAGCAGTCACCAGGACAGGGATGGCTACACCTTC	CASSHQDRDGYTF
TRBV30	TRBJ2-7	.	.	TGTGCCTGGAGTGAACGAGGTGGGGCGATCCTCTCCTACGAGCAGTACTTC	CAWSERGGAILSYEQYF
TRBV27	TRBJ1-2	TRBD1	.	TGTGCCAGCAGTTTACGCCGGGACAGGGTGGGTGGCTACACCTTC	CASSLRRDRVGGYTF
TRBV29-1	TRBJ2-3	.	few	TGCAGCACTGGGGCCCGCACAGATACGCAGTATTTT	CSTGARTDTQYF
TRBV6-6	TRBJ2-7	.	few	TGTGCCAGCAGTTACATAAGAGTTCCGCCATCCGAGCAGTACTTC	CASSYIRVPPSEQYF
TRBV6-1	TRBJ2-7	TRBD1	once	TGTGCCAGCAGTGAACACAGGGGACCCGAGCAGTACTTC	CASSEHRGPEQYF
TRBV28	TRBJ2-5	.	.	TGTGCCAGCAGTTTACCGCAAGAGACCCAGTACTTC	CASSLPQETQYF
TRBV7-8	TRBJ2-1	TRBD2	.	TGTGCCAGCAGCTTATATTTCGGCAAGACCAGCGGGAGAGAAGGCGATGAGCAGTTCTTC	CASSLYFGKTSGREGDEQFF
TRBV7-2	TRBJ1-4	.	.	TGTGCCAGCAGCTTACAGGGTTTAACTAATGAAAAACTGTTTTTT	CASSLQGLTNEKLFF
TRBV30	TRBJ1-6	TRBD1	.	TGTGCCTGGAAAGGGACAGGGAATTCACCCCTCCACTTT	CAWKGTGNSPLHF
TRBV2	TRBJ1-1	TRBD1	few	TGTGCCAGCAGAGACAGGGGGAGAACTGAAGCTTTCTTT	CASRDRGRTEAFF
TRBV2	TRBJ1-6	.	.	TGTGCCAGCAGGGACTTTGCAGGGGATGGTAATTCACCCCTCCACTTT	CASRDFAGDGNSPLHF
TRBV7-2	TRBJ2-1	.	.	TGTGCCAGCAGCTTAGCATACGGGGGCAATGAGCAGTTCTTC	CASSLAYGGNEQFF
TRBV4-2	TRBJ1-2	.	.	TGTGCCAGCAGGCACCGGCGGGGGCCGTATGGCTACACCTTC	CASRHRRGPYGYTF
TRBV2	TRBJ1-1	TRBD1	.	TGTGCCAGCAGAACTTACAGGGGGCTTACTGAAGCTTTCTTT	CASRTYRGLTEAFF
TRBV5-8	TRBJ2-5	.	.	TGTGCCAGCAGCTCTGGCAGGGTAACGATGGAGACCCAGTACTTC	CASSSGRVTMETQYF
TRBV6-5	TRBJ1-5	.	.	TGTGCCAGCAGTTTGACAGTTGATCAGCCCCAGCATTTT	CASSLTVDQPQHF
TRBV6-6	TRBJ1-5	.	.	TGTGCCAGCAGCCGAAGTGGAGGGGAGAGCAATCAGCCCCAGCATTTT	CASSRSGGESNQPQHF
TRBV2	TRBJ2-7	TRBD2	.	TGTGCCAGCAGCGGGACTAGCGGGGGTCCCAACCATCAAGAGCAGTACTTC	CASSGTSGGPNHQEQYF
TRBV5-5	TRBJ1-4	TRBD1	once	TGTGCCAGCAGCTTGGTACAGGGGGCTAATGAAAAACTGTTTTTT	CASSLVQGANEKLFF
TRBV7-2	TRBJ2-1	.	.	TGTGCCAGCAGCGGGGGGGCGGGTTCCTACAATGAGCAGTTCTTC	CASSGGAGSYNEQFF
TRBV7-3	TRBJ2-2	.	.	TGTGCCAGCGCTAGGGGCCAGCAGAACACCGGGGAGCTGTTTTTT	CASARGQQNTGELFF
TRBV5-1	TRBJ1-4	TRBD1	.	TGCGCCAGCAGCGCCCACGGCGTGGGACAGGGCTTGGAAAAACTGTTTTTT	CASSAHGVGQGLEKLFF